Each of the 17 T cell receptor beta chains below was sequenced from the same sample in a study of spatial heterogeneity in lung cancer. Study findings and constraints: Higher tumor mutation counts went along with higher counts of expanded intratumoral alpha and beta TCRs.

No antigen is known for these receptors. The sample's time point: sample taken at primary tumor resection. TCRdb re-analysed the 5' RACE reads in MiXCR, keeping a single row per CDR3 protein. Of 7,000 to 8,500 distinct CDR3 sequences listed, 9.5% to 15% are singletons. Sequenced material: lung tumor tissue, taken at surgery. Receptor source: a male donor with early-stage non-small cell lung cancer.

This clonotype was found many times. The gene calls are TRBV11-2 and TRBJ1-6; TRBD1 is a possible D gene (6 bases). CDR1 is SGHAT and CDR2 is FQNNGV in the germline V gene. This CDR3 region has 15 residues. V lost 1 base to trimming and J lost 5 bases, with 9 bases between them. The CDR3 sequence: CASSLGGGNNSPLHF. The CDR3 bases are TGTGCCAGCAGCTTAGGGGGGGGCAATAATTCACCCCTCCACTTT.

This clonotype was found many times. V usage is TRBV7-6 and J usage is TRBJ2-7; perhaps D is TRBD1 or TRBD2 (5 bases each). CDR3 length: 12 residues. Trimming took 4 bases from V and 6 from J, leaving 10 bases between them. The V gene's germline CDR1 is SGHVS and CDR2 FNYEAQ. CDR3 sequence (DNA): TGTGCCAGCAGCTCGGGGCCCTTCGAGCAGTACTTC. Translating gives CASSSGPFEQYF.

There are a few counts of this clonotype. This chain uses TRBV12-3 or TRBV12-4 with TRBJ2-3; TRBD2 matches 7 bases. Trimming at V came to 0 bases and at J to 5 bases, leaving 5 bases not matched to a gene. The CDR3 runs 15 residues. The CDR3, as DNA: TGTGCCAGCAGTTTAGCGGGAGGGCCGGGAGATACGCAGTATTTT. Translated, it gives CASSLAGGPGDTQYF.

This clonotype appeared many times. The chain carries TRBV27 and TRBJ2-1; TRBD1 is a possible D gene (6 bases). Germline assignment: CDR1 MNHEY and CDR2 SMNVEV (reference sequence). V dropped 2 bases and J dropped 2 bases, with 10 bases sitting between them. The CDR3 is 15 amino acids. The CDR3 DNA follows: TGTGCCAGCAGTTTAGAAGGGGGACCCTACAATGAGCAGTTCTTC. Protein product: CASSLEGGPYNEQFF.

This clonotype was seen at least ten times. The CDR3 reads CASSLGTSGSRGETQYF. CDR3 nucleotides: TGTGCCAGCAGCTTAGGGACTAGCGGGAGTCGGGGGGAGACCCAGTACTTC. This chain connects TRBV7-3 to TRBJ2-5; TRBD2 aligns across 14 bases. Per the germline V gene, CDR1 is SGHTA and CDR2 is FQGTGA. The CDR3 loop spans 17 amino acids. The ends lost 2 bases at V and 5 bases at J; junction bases unmatched: 7.

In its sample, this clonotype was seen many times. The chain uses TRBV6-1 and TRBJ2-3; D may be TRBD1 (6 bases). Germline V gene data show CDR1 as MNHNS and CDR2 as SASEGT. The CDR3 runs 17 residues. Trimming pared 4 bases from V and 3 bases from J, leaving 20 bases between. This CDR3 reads CASSAKGGAIPTDTQYF. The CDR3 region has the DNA TGTGCCAGCAGTGCCAAAGGGGGAGCGATCCCTACAGATACGCAGTATTTT.

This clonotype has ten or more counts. CDR3 sequence reads: CSARAAALAANTGELFF. The DNA of the CDR3 is TGCAGTGCTAGAGCGGCAGCACTTGCCGCGAACACCGGGGAGCTGTTTTTT. The chain combines TRBV20-1 with TRBJ2-2; D is unclear. The CDR3 sequence is 17 residues long. Germline loops: CDR1 DFQATT, CDR2 SNEGSKA (reference sequence). Trimming removed 1 base at V and 0 bases at J, with 15 bases between.

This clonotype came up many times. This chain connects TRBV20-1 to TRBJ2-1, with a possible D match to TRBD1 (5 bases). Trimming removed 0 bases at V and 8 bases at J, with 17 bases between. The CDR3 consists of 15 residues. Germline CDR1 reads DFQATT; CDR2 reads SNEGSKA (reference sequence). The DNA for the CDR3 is TGCAGTGCTAGAGATCTCAGGGTGAAAGTATATGAGCAGTTCTTC. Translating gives CSARDLRVKVYEQFF.

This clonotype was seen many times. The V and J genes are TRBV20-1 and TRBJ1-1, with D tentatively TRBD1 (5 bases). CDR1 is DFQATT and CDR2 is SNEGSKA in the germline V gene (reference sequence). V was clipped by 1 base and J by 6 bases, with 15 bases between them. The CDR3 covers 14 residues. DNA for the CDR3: TGCAGTGCTAGAGGCAGCTTGGGGGACCCTGAAGCTTTCTTT. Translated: CSARGSLGDPEAFF.

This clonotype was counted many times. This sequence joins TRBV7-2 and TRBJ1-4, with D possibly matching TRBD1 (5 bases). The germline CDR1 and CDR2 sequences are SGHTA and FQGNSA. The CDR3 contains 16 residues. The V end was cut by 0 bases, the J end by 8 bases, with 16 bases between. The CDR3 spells CASSLAQGVVGEKLFF. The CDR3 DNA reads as TGTGCCAGCAGCTTAGCTCAGGGAGTGGTTGGAGAAAAACTGTTTTTT. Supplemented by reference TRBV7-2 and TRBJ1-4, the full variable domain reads GAGVSQSPSNKVTEKGKDVELRCDPISGHTALYWYRQSLGQGLEFLIYFQGNSAPDKSGLPSDRFSAERTGGSVSTLTIQRTQQEDSAVYLCASSLAQGVVGEKLFFGSGTQLSVL.

The CDR3, as DNA: TGTGCCAGCACGATCACTAGAGCTGGCTACGAGCAGTACTTC. It codes for CASTITRAGYEQYF. The chain links TRBV12-3 or TRBV12-4 to TRBJ2-7; D may be TRBD2 (5 bases). V lost 7 bases and J 3 bases, leaving 16 bases between the germline ends. The CDR3 has 14 residues.

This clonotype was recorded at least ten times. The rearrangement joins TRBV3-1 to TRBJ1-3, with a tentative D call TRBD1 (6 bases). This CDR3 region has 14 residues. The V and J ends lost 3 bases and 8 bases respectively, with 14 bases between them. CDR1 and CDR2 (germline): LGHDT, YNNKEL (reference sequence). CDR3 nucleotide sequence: TGTGCCAGCAGCCACTGGACAGTTTCAGACACCATATATTTT. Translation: CASSHWTVSDTIYF.

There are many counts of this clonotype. The CDR3 reads CASSPPSGYVEQYF. CDR3 DNA sequence: TGTGCCAGCTCACCACCATCAGGGTATGTGGAGCAGTACTTC. The V gene is TRBV18, the J gene TRBJ2-7; D possibly corresponds to TRBD1 (5 bases). Trimming left V 0 bases short and J 7 bases short, with 13 bases between. This CDR3 comprises 14 residues. The V gene's germline CDR1 is KGHSH and CDR2 LQKENI.

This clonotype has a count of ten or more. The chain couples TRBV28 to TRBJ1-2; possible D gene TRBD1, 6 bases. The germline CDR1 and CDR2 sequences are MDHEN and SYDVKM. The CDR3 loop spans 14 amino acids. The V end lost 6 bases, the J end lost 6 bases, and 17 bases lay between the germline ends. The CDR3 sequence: CASSRWTVRDGYTF. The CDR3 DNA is TGTGCCAGCAGCAGATGGACAGTGCGGGATGGCTACACCTTC.

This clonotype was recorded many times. The CDR3 here is CASSLVRGAGELFF. The CDR3 nucleotides read TGTGCCAGCAGTTTAGTAAGGGGTGCCGGGGAGCTGTTTTTT. This sequence joins TRBV28 and TRBJ2-2, with D possibly matching TRBD1 (5 bases). The V gene lost 2 bases and the J gene lost 6 bases, with 10 bases spanning the gap. CDR3 size: 14 residues. Germline V CDR1 and CDR2: MDHEN, SYDVKM.

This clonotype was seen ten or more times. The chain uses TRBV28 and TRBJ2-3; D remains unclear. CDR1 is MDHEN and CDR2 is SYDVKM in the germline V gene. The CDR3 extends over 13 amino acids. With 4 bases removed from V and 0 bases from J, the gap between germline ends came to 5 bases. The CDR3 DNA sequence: TGTGCCAGCAGTTCCCCCAGCACAGATACGCAGTATTTT. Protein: CASSSPSTDTQYF.

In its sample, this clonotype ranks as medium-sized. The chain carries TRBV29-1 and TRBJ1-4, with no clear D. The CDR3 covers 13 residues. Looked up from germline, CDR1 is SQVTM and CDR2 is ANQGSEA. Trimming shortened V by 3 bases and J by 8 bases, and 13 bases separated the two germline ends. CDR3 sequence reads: CSVEGTAPEKLFF. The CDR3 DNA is TGCAGCGTTGAGGGAACAGCGCCGGAAAAACTGTTTTTT.